The 19 T cell receptor beta chains below come from one sample, sequenced in a study of shared clonotypes between healthy human individuals. The naive CD8 population came from CD45RO-negative cells selected for CCR7, without terminally differentiated effector memory CD45RA+ cells. The data were produced by immunoSEQ multiplex PCR, yet TCRdb's version contains in-frame clones alone and is incomplete. This table has hundreds of thousands of clones, approximately 96% appearing once. Sequencing was performed on naive CD8+ T cells sorted from blood. The origin of the receptors is a woman aged 30 to 39 in good health.

This chain's CDR3 is CASSQWGSSGSGANVLTF. CDR3 DNA: TGTGCCAGCAGCCAATGGGGGTCTTCGGGCTCTGGGGCCAACGTCCTGACTTTC. The chain uses TRBV9 and TRBJ2-6; D might be TRBD1 or TRBD2, each matching 5 bases. Looked up from germline, CDR1 is SGDLS and CDR2 is YYNGEE. V was trimmed by 4 bases and J by 0 bases, leaving 17 bases between them. The CDR3 spans 18 residues.

The chain joins TRBV5-4 to TRBJ2-3; D possibly uses TRBD1 or TRBD2 (5 bases each). Germline CDR1 and CDR2: SGHNT and YYREEE (reference sequence). The CDR3 loop spans 14 amino acids. The ends were cut back, 3 bases at V and 5 bases at J, with 13 bases in the middle. The CDR3 DNA reads as TGTGCCAGCAGCTATGGGACGGGCGGAGATACGCAGTATTTT. This translates into CASSYGTGGDTQYF.

The chain combines TRBV15 with TRBJ2-6, with D hard to call. There are 15 residues in the CDR3. The ends were cut back, 1 base at V and 1 base at J, with 5 bases in the middle. Germline values: CDR1 LNHNV, CDR2 YYDKDF (reference sequence). The CDR3 here is CATSRVGSGANVLTF. As DNA, the CDR3 is TGTGCCACCAGCAGAGTTGGGTCTGGGGCCAACGTCCTGACTTTC.

The chain uses TRBV2 and TRBJ1-3; 7 bases map to TRBD1. Trimming cost V 5 bases and J 4 bases; bases outside gene matches: 5. CDR1 is SNHLY, CDR2 FYNNEI, per germline. The CDR3 runs to 14 residues. The DNA of the CDR3 is TGTGCCAGCAGTTGGACAGGCTCAGGAAACACCATATATTTT. Translated: CASSWTGSGNTIYF.

V and J are TRBV2 and TRBJ2-7; 8 nucleotides line up with TRBD2. The CDR3 is made up of 13 amino acids. J lost 4 bases, V lost 5 bases, and 4 bases had no gene match. CDR1 is SNHLY and CDR2 is FYNNEI in the germline V gene. Written as DNA, the CDR3 is TGTGCCAGCAGTAAGGGACTAGGGTACGAGCAGTACTTC. The encoded protein is CASSKGLGYEQYF.

The chain combines TRBV28 with TRBJ2-2; no clear D gene. Germline V gene sequence: CDR1 MDHEN, CDR2 SYDVKM. The germline V and J ends were trimmed by 6 bases and 0 bases, with 2 bases remaining between them. The CDR3 loop spans 12 amino acids. CDR3 protein: CASRANTGELFF. The CDR3 DNA is TGTGCCAGCAGGGCGAACACCGGGGAGCTGTTTTTT.

In DNA, the CDR3 is TGTGCCCCCCAGGGATTAGCACGAGATACGCAGTATTTT. Protein: CAPQGLARDTQYF. The rearrangement links TRBV2 to TRBJ2-3; the D gene is possibly TRBD1 (5 bases). This CDR3 is 13 amino acids long. Germline CDR1 reads SNHLY; CDR2 reads FYNNEI. V was trimmed by 11 bases and J by 5 bases, leaving 17 bases between them.

There are a few counts of this clone. The chain is built from TRBV9 and TRBJ2-5, with 7 positions matching TRBD2. CDR1 and CDR2 from the germline V gene are SGDLS and YYNGEE. The CDR3 is 16 residues long. Losses at the gene ends were 1 base for V and 2 bases for J; bases not matched to a gene: 8. The CDR3 region has the DNA TGTGCCAGCAGCGTAATGGTAGCGGGCCGTCAAGAGACCCAGTACTTC. This sequence encodes CASSVMVAGRQETQYF.

CDR3 DNA sequence: TGTGCCAGCAGTTTGATGGCGAACACTGAAGCTTTCTTT. This sequence encodes CASSLMANTEAFF. The chain carries TRBV27 and TRBJ1-1; no clear D gene. Trimming took off 3 bases at V and 1 base at J, with 6 bases between the two ends. In germline, CDR1 is MNHEY, CDR2 SMNVEV (reference sequence). The CDR3 sequence is 13 residues long.

This chain uses TRBV29-1 with TRBJ1-2; 9 bases agree with TRBD1. This CDR3 is built from 14 residues. Germline V gene data show CDR1 as SQVTM and CDR2 as ANQGSEA. V trimming: 2 bases; J trimming: 4 bases; junction bases outside the gene matches: 5. The CDR3 region has the DNA TGCAGCGTTGAAAGGGGACAGGGAAGCTATGGCTACACCTTC. Translated: CSVERGQGSYGYTF.

The J gene is TRBJ2-2, the V gene TRBV10-1; the D is unclear. Trimming removed 2 bases at V and 5 bases at J, with 12 bases between. The CDR3 runs to 15 residues. Germline CDR1 reads WNHNN; CDR2 reads SYGVQD (reference sequence). Here the CDR3 DNA reads TGCGCCAGCAGTGAGACCCGACAAGAAACCGGGGAGCTGTTTTTT. It is translated as CASSETRQETGELFF.

The chain links TRBV5-1 to TRBJ2-7; D may match TRBD1 or TRBD2 (7 bases each). Germline CDR1 is SGHRS and CDR2 is YFSETQ. The CDR3 contains 15 residues. V dropped 0 bases and J dropped 3 bases, with 13 bases sitting between them. For the CDR3, the DNA is TGCGCCAGCAGCTTGGAGACAGGGACTATCTACGAGCAGTACTTC. Translated: CASSLETGTIYEQYF.

J is TRBJ2-7 and V is TRBV28; a possible D gene is TRBD2 (6 bases). The CDR3 has 14 residues. V was pared by 6 bases and J by 2 bases, with 14 bases between. Germline V gene data show CDR1 as MDHEN and CDR2 as SYDVKM. The CDR3 is CASSLSGPAYEQYF. The CDR3 bases are TGTGCCAGCAGCTTGAGCGGGCCCGCCTACGAGCAGTACTTC.

The CDR3 loop reads CASSLTGGEEKLFF. CDR3 DNA: TGTGCCAGCAGTTTGACAGGGGGAGAAGAAAAACTGTTTTTT. The rearrangement links TRBV6-6 to TRBJ1-4, with TRBD1 identical over 9 bases. Germline V gives CDR1 MNHNY, CDR2 SVGAGI (reference sequence). The CDR3 is 14 amino acids. V gave up 4 bases and J gave up 8 bases; unmatched junction bases: 5.

The count of this clone is one. V is TRBV27 and J is TRBJ2-5; 14 positions match TRBD2. The V gene's germline CDR1 is MNHEY and CDR2 SMNVEV (reference sequence). The CDR3 consists of 15 residues. V lost 5 bases to trimming and J lost 7 bases; unmatched junction nucleotides: 6. The CDR3 protein is CASSPGTSGGGTQYF. In DNA, the CDR3 is TGTGCCAGCAGTCCGGGGACTAGCGGGGGAGGGACCCAGTACTTC.

The rearrangement uses TRBV27 and TRBJ2-6; TRBD1 aligns across 10 bases. The junction had 8 bases not matched to a gene; V was cut back by 5 bases and J by 4 bases. The CDR3 spans 17 residues. CDR1 MNHEY and CDR2 SMNVEV come from the germline V gene (reference sequence). Here the CDR3 DNA reads TGTGCCAGCAGTCCACGACAGGGGGCGCCCGGGGCCAACGTCCTGACTTTC. This encodes CASSPRQGAPGANVLTF.

The chain couples TRBV28 to TRBJ2-2, with 7 bases lining up with TRBD2. This CDR3 has 15 residues. The germline gives CDR1 MDHEN, CDR2 SYDVKM. Losses at the gene ends were 4 bases for V and 3 bases for J; bases not matched to a gene: 5. CDR3 DNA sequence: TGTGCCAGCAGTTCTAGCGGTATCGACACCGGGGAGCTGTTTTTT. It specifies CASSSSGIDTGELFF. Full variable domain (missing parts from reference TRBV28 and TRBJ2-2): DVKVTQSSRYLVKRTGEKVFLECVQDMDHENMFWYRQDPGLGLRLIYFSYDVKMKEKGDIPEGYSVSREKKERFSLILESASTNQTSMYLCASSSSGIDTGELFFGEGSRLTVL.

The rearrangement uses TRBV5-4 and TRBJ2-1; perhaps D is TRBD1 or TRBD2 (7 bases each). V was pared by 4 bases and J by 8 bases, with 19 bases between. The CDR3 covers 15 residues. Germline V gives CDR1 SGHNT, CDR2 YYREEE (reference sequence). The CDR3 is CASSPPGGAPDEQFF. CDR3 bases: TGTGCCAGCAGCCCCCCAGGGGGGGCCCCTGATGAGCAGTTCTTC.

The V call is TRBV6-6, the J call TRBJ2-7, with a tentative D call TRBD1 (6 bases). Germline V gene sequence: CDR1 MNHNY, CDR2 SVGAGI (reference sequence). This CDR3 is 16 amino acids long. V was trimmed by 0 bases and J by 1 base, leaving 13 bases between them. The CDR3 is CASSYSGAEESYEQYF. CDR3 nucleotide sequence: TGTGCCAGCAGTTACTCGGGGGCGGAGGAGTCCTACGAGCAGTACTTC.